This TCR beta chain was sequenced in a study of shared clonotypes between healthy human individuals. Study-wide findings and caveats: Few donors limited the genetic and exposure-history diversity represented.

Points on this clone: Its antigen is not known.

Investigators spread the genomic DNA of each subset evenly over several immunoSEQ plates. TCRdb's table, derived via immunoSEQ multiplex PCR, lists solely in-frame clones and lacks some. Of fewer than 650,000 clones listed, around 80% are singletons. Germline V CDR1 and CDR2: SGHRS, YFSETQ. The J segment lost 0 bases and the V segment lost 3 bases, leaving 3 bases of the junction unmatched. The CDR3 sequence is 16 residues long. The rearrangement links TRBV5-1 to TRBJ2-1; 10 nucleotides match TRBD1. Material for sequencing was PBMCs. This receptor was obtained from a woman aged 40-49 years in good health. Some clones in this sample may be carry-over from other donors' samples. This CDR3 is CASSSRTGGSYNEQFF. CDR3 sequence (DNA): TGCGCCAGCAGCTCCAGGACAGGGGGCTCCTACAATGAGCAGTTCTTC. Together with reference TRBV5-1 and TRBJ2-1, the CDR3 gives the full variable domain: KAGVTQTPRYLIKTRGQQVTLSCSPISGHRSVSWYQQTPGQGLQFLFEYFSETQRNKGNFPGRFSGRQFSNSRSEMNVSTLELGDSALYLCASSSRTGGSYNEQFFGPGTRLTVL.